Sequencing of this T cell receptor beta chain was carried out in a study of T-cell memory formation after mild COVID-19. Notes on the study in general: CD4+ bias marked clones expanding day 15 to 37, unlike balanced contracting clones. There were some responding clones in pre-infection memory, which suggested that cross-reactive memory had joined.

This CDR3 comprises 14 residues. V lost 5 bases, J lost 7 bases, and 15 bases lay in between. Each CDR3 protein gets one entry after TCRdb re-called the 5' RACE reads with MiXCR. Found here are 450,000 to 650,000 distinct CDR3 sequences, about 20% of them singletons; the top ten hold about 8.2%. This clonotype has only a few counts. The antigen remains unidentified. The sequence was collected from an adult woman who had mild COVID-19 (a few samples of this study predate the infection). Cell type and time point are not known. Specimen: PBMCs or a T cell subset sorted from them (not recorded which). The gene calls are TRBV12-3 or TRBV12-4 and TRBJ2-1, with TRBD2 as a possible D gene (6 bases). CDR3: CASSPPGEGNEQFF. The DNA for the CDR3 is TGTGCCAGCAGTCCACCGGGAGAGGGGAATGAGCAGTTCTTC.